The 31 T cell receptor beta chains given below trace back to one sample, sequenced in a study of tumor-infiltrating lymphocytes in primary liver carcinoma. With a constant-region primer, TCR beta cDNA was made from approximately 510 ng of total RNA. For TCR beta, libraries were produced by three nested multiplex PCR rounds using slightly modified ARM-PCR. A C-beta reverse primer was combined with TRBV1-TRBV30 forward primers in the first two PCR rounds, and each round had about 10 cycles. A single record per CDR3 protein comes from TCRdb applying MiXCR to the multiplex PCR reads. The repertoire has approximately 42,000 distinct CDR3 sequences, more than 60% of them found once; the top ten carry around 41%. Joint extraction of RNA and DNA used roughly 20-33 mg of bulk tissue that was unsorted. What was sequenced was tumor-adjacent normal liver tissue. The receptors here all came from a woman aged 25 to 39 with primary liver carcinoma and hepatitis B virus infection.

The V call is TRBV30, the J call TRBJ2-1, with D tentatively TRBD2 (6 bases). The ends were cut back, 1 base at V and 4 bases at J, with 17 bases in the middle. CDR3 size: 16 residues. The V gene's germline CDR1 is GTSNPN and CDR2 SVGIG (reference sequence). The CDR3 spells CAWSALPGGVYNEQFF. The CDR3 DNA reads as TGTGCCTGGAGTGCCCTGCCCGGGGGTGTTTACAATGAGCAGTTCTTC.

This clonotype is labeled as medium-sized. The chain couples TRBV10-3 to TRBJ1-4; perhaps TRBD1 as D (5 bases). Germline lookup yields CDR1 ENHRY and CDR2 SYGVKD. V was pared by 3 bases and J by 5 bases, with 10 bases between. There are 14 residues in the CDR3. CDR3 coding DNA: TGTGCCATCAGTGATTCGGGGCGGAATGAAAAACTGTTTTTT. It yields the protein CAISDSGRNEKLFF.

The chain employs TRBV7-9 and TRBJ2-5; tentatively, D is TRBD2 (6 bases). Per germline, CDR1 SEHNR and CDR2 FQNEAQ (reference sequence). V shed 5 bases and J shed 7 bases, with 20 bases lying between them. This CDR3 is 15 amino acids long. The CDR3 reads CASSNRGPWGGTQYF. CDR3 DNA sequence: TGTGCCAGCAGCAACCGGGGACCCTGGGGAGGGACCCAGTACTTC.

The chain links TRBV20-1 to TRBJ1-2; 12 bases map to TRBD1. The trim removed 5 bases at V and 5 bases at J, leaving 12 bases unmatched. Germline CDR1 and CDR2: DFQATT and SNEGSKA (reference sequence). The CDR3 has 16 amino acids. The CDR3 spells CSAPVPGQGARYGYTF. CDR3 DNA sequence: TGCAGTGCTCCAGTCCCGGGACAGGGGGCGCGATATGGCTACACCTTC.

V is TRBV5-6 and J is TRBJ2-6, with a weak D call TRBD1 (6 bases). In germline, CDR1 is SGHDT, CDR2 YYEEEE. V dropped 5 bases and J dropped 5 bases, with 17 bases sitting between them. The CDR3 is 16 residues long. The CDR3 loop reads CASSQDSSFWANVLTF. The CDR3 DNA follows: TGTGCCAGCAGTCAGGACAGCAGCTTCTGGGCCAACGTCCTGACTTTC.

This chain joins TRBV9 and TRBJ2-1; D is undetermined. V was trimmed by 4 bases and J by 9 bases, leaving 23 bases between them. The CDR3 is 16 amino acids. Germline loops: CDR1 SGDLS, CDR2 YYNGEE. CDR3 sequence: CASSPQGGLISSEQFF. CDR3 bases: TGTGCCAGCAGCCCGCAAGGTGGTCTTATTTCCAGTGAGCAGTTCTTC.

CDR3 nucleotide sequence: TGTGCCAGCAGCTTTCTAGTGGTAGGGACAAGCTACGAGCAGTACTTC. Its translation is CASSFLVVGTSYEQYF. The rearrangement uses TRBV6-2 or TRBV6-3 and TRBJ2-7, with D maybe TRBD1 (6 bases). Trimming stripped 6 bases from V and 3 bases from J, with 21 bases between. The CDR3 consists of 16 residues. The germline gives CDR1 MNHEY, CDR2 SVGEGT.

To note about this clonotype: The conserved closing phenylalanine or tryptophan is absent in this CDR3, likely reflecting a read error. The J gene is TRBJ2-7, the V gene TRBV29-1, with a possible D match to TRBD1 (5 bases). The end of the DNA aligns better with TRBJ2-1, so the J call may be wrong. This CDR3 comprises 12 residues. CDR1 is SQVTM and CDR2 is ANQGSEA in the germline V gene. This CDR3 reads CSVGTGTYEQFI. As DNA, the CDR3 is TGCAGCGTTGGTACAGGAACCTACGAGCAGTTCATC.

A word on this clonotype: A read error may account for a junction end that differs from germline. The J gene is TRBJ2-1, the V gene TRBV4-2; 7 bases align to TRBD2. This CDR3 is built from 15 residues. The V gene's germline CDR1 is LGHNA and CDR2 YNFKEQ. For the CDR3, the DNA is TGCGCCAGCAGCCAAACTAGCGTGTACTACAATGAGCCGTTCTTC. Its protein is CASSQTSVYYNEPFF.

This clonotype was seen only once. The chain employs TRBV12-3 or TRBV12-4 and TRBJ2-3, with D hard to call. The DNA end is a closer match to TRBJ1-5, so the J assignment may be wrong. The CDR3 is 13 amino acids. CDR3: CASSYQYTVTQHF. The DNA for the CDR3 is TGTGCCAGCAGTTATCAGTACACAGTCACGCAGCATTTT.

With respect to this clonotype: The junction does not match germline at one end; this may be a read error. The CDR3 DNA follows: TGTGCCAGCAACTTCGGGACAGTCCTTGAGCGGTACTTC. Protein sequence: CASNFGTVLERYF. The chain is built from TRBV12-3 or TRBV12-4 and TRBJ2-7; 7 nucleotides match TRBD1. The CDR3 has 13 residues.

A word on this clonotype: The final CDR3 position lacks the conserved phenylalanine or tryptophan, pointing to a likely read error. The V gene is TRBV11-2, the J gene TRBJ2-2, with a tentative D call TRBD2 (6 bases). There are 14 residues in the CDR3. Germline lookup yields CDR1 SGHAT and CDR2 FQNNGV. The CDR3 loop is CVSGFSTGAGELFS. The DNA for the CDR3 is TGTGTCAGCGGCTTCTCGACGGGGGCCGGGGAGCTGTTTTCT.

About this clonotype: At one end the junction does not follow the germline gene, possibly because of a read error. V usage is TRBV28 and J usage is TRBJ2-1; 9 positions agree with TRBD2. This CDR3 contains 17 residues. CDR1 and CDR2 from the germline V gene are MDHEN and SYDVKM. The DNA of the CDR3 is TGTGCCAGCAGTTCACCGTTGGGGACTAGCTCCTACCATGAGCATTTCTTC. This translates into CASSSPLGTSSYHEHFF.

The table lists this clonotype with a count of one. Compared with germline, one end of the junction differs, possibly owing to a read error. V and J are TRBV6-2 or TRBV6-3 and TRBJ2-2; D perhaps matches TRBD2 (5 bases). There are 13 residues in the CDR3. CDR1 and CDR2 (germline): MNHEY, SVGEGT. The CDR3 region has the DNA TGTGCCAGCAGATATTCGGAGACCGGGGAGTTGTTTTTT. It encodes CASRYSETGELFF.

Details on this clonotype: A read error may produce the germline difference seen at one junction end. The rearrangement joins TRBV5-6 to TRBJ2-6, with D perhaps TRBD2 (6 bases). Looked up from germline, CDR1 is SGHDT and CDR2 is YYEEEE. This CDR3 is 17 amino acids long. CDR3: CAGSRESSFSGANVLTF. In DNA form, the CDR3 reads TGTGCCGGCAGCCGGGAGAGCAGCTTCTCTGGGGCCAACGTCCTGACTTTC.

Turning to this clonotype: The junction and the germline gene differ at one end; a read error may be behind it. The chain couples TRBV7-9 to TRBJ2-1; TRBD2 matches 10 bases. The CDR3 is made up of 17 amino acids. The germline CDR1 and CDR2 sequences are SEHNR and FQNEAQ (reference sequence). CDR3 DNA sequence: TGTGCCAGCAGTTTTCCCGGGACTAGCGCGCTCGGCAATGAGCAGTTATTC. It translates to CASSFPGTSALGNEQLF.

Comment on this clonotype: A read error may produce the germline difference seen at one junction end. This chain joins TRBV4-1 and TRBJ2-1, with 8 positions matching TRBD2. CDR3 size: 16 residues. Germline loops: CDR1 MGHRA, CDR2 YSYEKL. The chain's CDR3 is CVSSQAGTRDWNEQFF. CDR3 nucleotide sequence: TGCGTCAGCAGTCAAGCCGGGACTAGGGATTGGAATGAGCAGTTCTTC.

The chain employs TRBV28 and TRBJ2-4, with TRBD1 as a possible D gene (6 bases). From germline, CDR1 is MDHEN and CDR2 SYDVKM. Trimming stripped 10 bases from V and 2 bases from J, with 18 bases between. CDR3 length: 15 residues. CDR3 DNA: TGTGCCACCATATCCAGGGGCGATTCCAAAAACATTCAGTACTTC. Its protein is CATISRGDSKNIQYF.

Details on this clonotype: At one of its ends the junction is not consistent with the germline gene, which may arise from a read error. The J gene is TRBJ1-1, the V gene TRBV29-1; no firm D call. The length of the CDR3 is 13 residues. From germline, CDR1 is SQVTM and CDR2 ANQGSEA. CDR3 protein: CSLVHSMNIEAFF. CDR3 DNA: TGCAGCCTCGTACACAGCATGAACATTGAAGCTTTCTTT.

The rearrangement links TRBV6-2 or TRBV6-3 to TRBJ1-2; maybe TRBD1 (6 bases). Per the germline V gene, CDR1 is MNHEY and CDR2 is SVGEGT. The CDR3 is 12 amino acids. CDR3 region: CTNSPPGVTGTF. CDR3 DNA sequence: TGTACCAACAGTCCTCCTGGTGTAACAGGGACCTTC.

A note on this clonotype: At one of its ends the junction is not consistent with the germline gene, which may arise from a read error. The chain carries TRBV6-1 and TRBJ2-7; 7 nucleotides match TRBD2. CDR3 length: 15 residues. CDR1 is MNHNS, CDR2 SASEGT, per germline. CDR3 sequence: CTSSERGELSYGQYF. Written as DNA, the CDR3 is TGTACCAGCAGTGAACGGGGGGAACTCTCCTACGGGCAGTACTTC.

This clonotype was seen many times. The CDR3 sequence: CASSPRLLSNQPQHF. The DNA of the CDR3 is TGTGCCAGCAGTCCCCGACTGCTTAGCAATCAGCCCCAGCATTTT. The gene calls are TRBV6-5 and TRBJ1-5; D is uncertain. This CDR3 is built from 15 residues. Trimming removed 5 bases at V and 0 bases at J, with 11 bases between. Germline V CDR1 and CDR2: MNHEY, SVGAGI.

This rearrangement joins TRBV6-7 to TRBJ2-4, with unresolved D. TRBV6-7 is noted as an ORF with a role that remains uncertain. This CDR3 contains 20 residues. Trimming stripped 0 bases from V and 8 bases from J, with 29 bases between. CDR3 sequence: CASSYSSTEAPARAIYIQYF. CDR3 bases: TGTGCCAGCAGTTACTCGTCGACGGAAGCACCCGCTCGCGCCATATACATTCAGTACTTC.

A note on this clonotype: One junction end disagrees with the germline gene, perhaps due to a read error. J is TRBJ2-3 and V is TRBV11-2; D may correspond to TRBD1 or TRBD2 (6 bases each). There are 16 residues in the CDR3. Germline CDR1 and CDR2: SGHAT and FQNNGV. This chain's CDR3 is CASSLTGALNTDMQYF. CDR3 coding DNA: TGTGCCAGCAGCTTAACGGGGGCCCTTAACACAGATATGCAGTATTTT.

This rearrangement joins TRBV11-2 to TRBJ1-2; 7 bases fit TRBD1. This CDR3 contains 12 residues. V dropped 7 bases and J dropped 8; count of bases not matched to a gene: 7. Germline V gene lookup returns CDR1 SGHAT and CDR2 FQNNGV. The DNA of the CDR3 is TGTGCCAGCATTCAGGGGGGCGGAGGCTACACCTTC. The encoded protein is CASIQGGGGYTF.

Concerning this clonotype: One end of the junction varies from germline; a read error may be responsible. The chain recombines TRBV4-3 with TRBJ2-1, with TRBD2 matching over 8 bases. CDR1 is LGHNA and CDR2 is YSLEER in the germline V gene. CDR3 length: 13 amino acids. The CDR3, as DNA: TGCGCCAGCAGCCGAGTAACGGGAGGGCCGCTGATCTTC. Translated: CASSRVTGGPLIF.

With respect to this clonotype: Compared with germline, one end of the junction differs, possibly owing to a read error. The chain has TRBV2 and TRBJ1-4, with D unresolved. Per germline, CDR1 SNHLY and CDR2 FYNNEI. The CDR3 loop spans 11 amino acids. The CDR3 DNA reads as TGTGCAAGCAAATCAAGGGAAAAACTGTTTTTT. This encodes CASKSREKLFF. The full variable domain, in which reference TRBV2 and TRBJ1-4 provide the parts outside the CDR3, is EPEVTQTPSHQVTQMGQEVILRCVPISNHLYFYWYRQILGQKVEFLVSFYNNEISEKSEIFDDQFSVERPDGSNFTLKIRSTKLEDSAMYFCASKSREKLFFGSGTQLSVL.

This sequence joins TRBV9 and TRBJ2-1; D remains unclear. The CDR3 is 17 amino acids. The V end was cut by 5 bases, the J end by 0 bases, with 18 bases between. Germline values: CDR1 SGDLS, CDR2 YYNGEE. The CDR3 DNA reads as TGTGCCAGCAGACCTGCGCCGGGTCCAAGCTCCTACAATGAGCAGTTCTTC. Protein: CASRPAPGPSSYNEQFF.

To note about this clonotype: The junction shows a germline mismatch at one end, possibly a read error. The chain joins TRBV28 to TRBJ2-2; TRBD2 matches 10 bases. This CDR3 is 20 amino acids long. Germline V gives CDR1 MDHEN, CDR2 SYDVKM. The CDR3 sequence is CASSLAAWTSGFTNTWELFF. CDR3 in DNA: TGTGCCAGCAGTTTGGCCGCCTGGACTAGCGGATTTACGAACACCTGGGAGCTGTTTTTT.

This clonotype was recorded at least ten times. CDR3 sequence (DNA): TGTGCCAGCCGCCTCAGGACAGGGGACACCGGGGAGCTGTTTTTT. It specifies CASRLRTGDTGELFF. The V and J genes are TRBV6-1 and TRBJ2-2; 9 bases are a match to TRBD1. The V gene's germline CDR1 is MNHNS and CDR2 SASEGT. Losses at the gene ends were 8 bases for V and 3 bases for J; bases not matched to a gene: 7. The CDR3 spans 15 residues.

In the case of this clonotype: A clone one base away is much larger, so this may be a read error. Here the CDR3 omits its conserved ending phenylalanine or tryptophan, so a read error is the likely source. The DNA is left out, because the CDR3 cannot be placed on it with certainty; the CDR3 is given as TCRdb lists it. The genes are TRBV11-2 and TRBJ2-7. Germline assignment: CDR1 SGHAT and CDR2 FQNNGV. The CDR3 region is 14 residues in length, termini included. CDR3 in amino acids: CASSSQSGSYEHYI.